Presented here are 4 T cell receptor beta chains from one specimen sequenced in a study of blood T cell repertoires in COVID-19. Assay: immunoSEQ multiplex PCR; the TCRdb copy retains only in-frame clones and omits some. The profile shows approximately 500,000 clones, 85% to 90% of them singletons. The sample consisted of peripheral blood. All receptors come from a young man with COVID-19, enrolled during active disease.

The rearrangement joins TRBV24-1 to TRBJ2-1; weak D call: TRBD1 (5 bases). CDR3 length: 15 residues. The V gene lost 1 base and the J gene lost 2 bases, with 8 bases spanning the gap. Per germline, CDR1 KGHDR and CDR2 SFDVKD. The CDR3 DNA reads TGTGCCACCAGTGATTTCGACAGCACCTACAATGAGCAGTTCTTC. This sequence encodes CATSDFDSTYNEQFF.

J is TRBJ2-4 and V is TRBV30, with 9 bases lining up with TRBD2. V gave up 5 bases and J gave up 5 bases; unmatched junction bases: 7. CDR3 length: 14 amino acids. CDR1 and CDR2 (germline): GTSNPN, SVGIG (reference sequence). The CDR3 DNA is TGTGCCTGGGGCGACCGCGGGAGGGAAAACATTCAGTACTTC. It yields the protein CAWGDRGRENIQYF.

CDR3 nucleotides: TGTGCCAGCTCGCCAATCCGGGACAGTAACTACGAGCAGTACTTC. Its translation: CASSPIRDSNYEQYF. The J gene is TRBJ2-7, the V gene TRBV18, with 7 bases lining up with TRBD1. Losses at the gene ends were 6 bases for V and 3 bases for J; bases not matched to a gene: 11. Germline CDR1 reads KGHSH; CDR2 reads LQKENI. The CDR3 extends over 15 amino acids.

This chain connects TRBV6-1 to TRBJ2-2; D possibly corresponds to TRBD1 (7 bases). The CDR3 is 18 amino acids. V dropped 4 bases and J dropped 5 bases, with 23 bases sitting between them. CDR1 and CDR2 from the germline V gene are MNHNS and SASEGT. This chain's CDR3 is CASSVRATGPGRTGELFF. In nucleotides, the CDR3 is TGTGCCAGCAGTGTCCGGGCGACAGGGCCGGGGAGGACCGGGGAGCTGTTTTTT.